A single sample is the source of the 18 T cell receptor beta chains below, sequenced in a study of OX40 agonist ivuxolimab in advanced cancers. Sequencing used immunoSEQ multiplex PCR; TCRdb keeps in-frame clones, though not all of them. The sample records some 150,000 clones, 85% to 95% being singletons. The sample consisted of CD4+ or CD8+ T cells sorted from blood, taken in a trial of the OX40 agonist ivuxolimab. All receptors come from an adult with an advanced solid tumor such as melanoma, head and neck, liver or kidney cancer.

This rearrangement joins TRBV4-1 to TRBJ1-5; 9 positions agree with TRBD1. After removal of 8 bases from V and 6 bases from J, the junction contained 8 bases not matched to a gene. CDR3 length: 14 residues. From germline, CDR1 is MGHRA and CDR2 YSYEKL. The DNA for the CDR3 is TGCGCCAGCGGGGAAACAGGGGGCGGTCAGCCCCAGCATTTT. Protein product: CASGETGGGQPQHF.

This clone was found once. The V call is TRBV11-2, the J call TRBJ2-7; the match to TRBD2 covers 9 bases. V was pared by 5 bases and J by 3 bases, with 11 bases of the junction left unmatched. CDR3 size: 16 residues. CDR1 and CDR2 (germline): SGHAT, FQNNGV. The CDR3 nucleotides read TGTGCCAGCAGCCCCATTAGCGGGAGTGCTAGCTACGAGCAGTACTTC. This encodes CASSPISGSASYEQYF.

The chain links TRBV7-2 to TRBJ1-4, with D possibly being TRBD1 (6 bases). Deletions cut 5 bases from V and 5 bases from J, with 15 bases between. The CDR3 contains 15 residues. Germline V lookup: CDR1 SGHTA, CDR2 FQGNSA. The CDR3 DNA follows: TGTGCCAGCAGCCCGACGTGGGGGGCAAATGAAAAACTGTTTTTT. Protein: CASSPTWGANEKLFF.

The chain has TRBV28 and TRBJ2-7; D perhaps matches TRBD2 (5 bases). Per the germline V gene, CDR1 is MDHEN and CDR2 is SYDVKM. CDR3 length: 15 residues. Deletions cut 3 bases from V and 2 bases from J, with 14 bases between. The CDR3 reads CASSLGAFSPYEQYF. In DNA, the CDR3 is TGTGCCAGCAGTTTGGGAGCCTTCTCTCCCTACGAGCAGTACTTC.

The rearrangement joins TRBV25-1 to TRBJ2-3, with 13 bases fitting TRBD2. The junction had 6 bases not matched to a gene; V was cut back by 4 bases and J by 5 bases. The germline gives CDR1 MGHDK, CDR2 SYGVNS. This CDR3 spans 16 amino acids. This CDR3 reads CASSGGLAGVRDTQYF. CDR3 DNA sequence: TGTGCCAGCAGTGGAGGACTAGCGGGGGTGAGAGATACGCAGTATTTT.

The gene calls are TRBV28 and TRBJ2-7; TRBD1 aligns across 11 bases. Germline V lookup: CDR1 MDHEN, CDR2 SYDVKM. With V trimmed by 1 base and J by 3 bases, 2 bases remained unmatched. The CDR3 has 15 amino acids. As DNA, the CDR3 is TGTGCCAGCAGTTTATCCGGGACAGGGGGCTACGAGCAGTACTTC. It translates to CASSLSGTGGYEQYF.

J is TRBJ2-7 and V is TRBV4-3; D is possibly TRBD2 (6 bases). The CDR3 contains 21 residues. V was pared by 4 bases and J by 2 bases, with 33 bases between. From germline, CDR1 is LGHNA and CDR2 YSLEER. Here the CDR3 DNA reads TGCGCCAGCAGCCCGGTTTTGGACCCCGCCGGGACGGGAGTTAGCCCCTACGAGCAGTACTTC. Protein: CASSPVLDPAGTGVSPYEQYF.

The chain employs TRBV5-4 and TRBJ2-7; 8 nucleotides agree with TRBD1. V shed 2 bases, J shed 1 base, and the junction held 8 bases outside the gene matches. Germline-derived CDR1 and CDR2 are SGHNT and YYREEE (reference sequence). This CDR3 has 16 residues. CDR3 DNA sequence: TGTGCCAGCAGCTTCTCCCTACAGGGGGGTTCCTACGAGCAGTACTTC. It specifies CASSFSLQGGSYEQYF. The full variable domain, rest sourced from reference TRBV5-4 and TRBJ2-7, is ETGVTQSPTHLIKTRGQQVTLRCSSQSGHNTVSWYQQALGQGPQFIFQYYREEENGRGNFPPRFSGLQFPNYSSELNVNALELDDSALYLCASSFSLQGGSYEQYFGPGTRLTVT.

V and J are TRBV10-3 and TRBJ1-2, with 7 bases lining up with TRBD1. This CDR3 region has 16 residues. From germline, CDR1 is ENHRY and CDR2 SYGVKD. The V gene end was trimmed by 3 bases and the J gene end by 3 bases; junction bases not matched to a gene: 10. The CDR3 is CAISEDRASADYGYTF. The CDR3 DNA reads as TGTGCCATCAGTGAAGACAGGGCATCGGCGGACTATGGCTACACCTTC.

The chain combines TRBV9 with TRBJ2-5; 9 nucleotides match TRBD2. After removal of 3 bases from V and 1 base from J, the junction contained 1 base not matched to a gene. CDR3 length: 14 amino acids. CDR1 is SGDLS and CDR2 is YYNGEE in the germline V gene. CDR3: CASSASGIQETQYF. The DNA of the CDR3 is TGTGCCAGCAGCGCTAGCGGGATCCAAGAGACCCAGTACTTC.

The rearrangement uses TRBV5-8 and TRBJ2-3; weak D call: TRBD1 (5 bases). The V end lost 0 bases, the J end lost 2 bases, and 16 bases lay between the germline ends. The germline V gene encodes CDR1 SGHTS and CDR2 YDEGEE. The CDR3 is 17 residues long. The CDR3 DNA is TGTGCCAGCAGCTTGGGACTCGTGGTACAGGCCACAGATACGCAGTATTTT. Protein sequence: CASSLGLVVQATDTQYF.

Comment on this clone: This is likely a read error, given that the CDR3 carries no conserved phenylalanine or tryptophan at its end. The limits of the CDR3 on the DNA are not certain, so only TCRdb's listed CDR3 is given. The chain recombines TRBV11-2 with TRBJ1-2. The germline V gene has CDR1 SGHAT and CDR2 FQNNGV. The CDR3 has 13 amino acids, counting both end residues. CDR3 region: CASSWGPGSPTSH.

This clone was detected once. The chain employs TRBV21-1 and TRBJ1-4; the table names TRBD1, a call not compared with the DNA. TRBV21-1 is termed a pseudogene. This CDR3 has 13 amino acids. CDR3 region: CASSWTGPGQLFF. In DNA form, the CDR3 reads TGTGCCAGCAGCTGGACAGGACCCGGGCAACTGTTTTTT.

In this sample, this clone turned up once. The chain employs TRBV10-3 and TRBJ1-4, with a weak D call TRBD1 (5 bases). The ends were cut back, 6 bases at V and 10 bases at J, with 12 bases in the middle. The CDR3 length is 12 residues. CDR1 and CDR2 (germline): ENHRY, SYGVKD. The CDR3 nucleotides read TGTGCCATCAGGGAGGCGGGGGGAAAACTGTTTTTT. This sequence encodes CAIREAGGKLFF.

The J gene is TRBJ2-2, the V gene TRBV10-1; TRBD1 agrees at 7 bases. Germline lookup yields CDR1 WNHNN and CDR2 SYGVQD (reference sequence). The V gene end was trimmed by 0 bases and the J gene end by 0 bases; junction bases not matched to a gene: 4. The CDR3 is made up of 17 amino acids. Here the CDR3 DNA reads TGCGCCAGCAGTGAGTCGACTGGGACAGCGAACACCGGGGAGCTGTTTTTT. Protein: CASSESTGTANTGELFF.

This clone was picked up a small number of times. This rearrangement joins TRBV27 to TRBJ1-4; possible D gene TRBD1, 5 bases. V shed 5 bases and J shed 10 bases, with 11 bases lying between them. This CDR3 is 12 amino acids long. Germline values: CDR1 MNHEY, CDR2 SMNVEV (reference sequence). The CDR3 loop reads CASSPTEGKLFF. The CDR3 DNA reads as TGTGCCAGCAGTCCGACAGAAGGAAAACTGTTTTTT. Using reference TRBV27 and TRBJ1-4 for the parts outside the CDR3, the full variable domain is EAQVTQNPRYLITVTGKKLTVTCSQNMNHEYMSWYRQDPGLGLRQIYYSMNVEVTDKGDVPEGYKVSRKEKRNFPLILESPSPNQTSLYFCASSPTEGKLFFGSGTQLSVL.

V is TRBV11-2 and J is TRBJ2-7, with TRBD1 matching 8 bases. The J segment lost 9 bases and the V segment lost 5 bases, leaving 9 bases of the junction unmatched. CDR3 length: 13 residues. Germline loops: CDR1 SGHAT, CDR2 FQNNGV. The CDR3 DNA follows: TGTGCCAGCAGCAACCGTGACGACAGGGGGCAGTACTTC. Its protein product is CASSNRDDRGQYF.

This rearrangement joins TRBV7-2 to TRBJ2-3; a possible D gene is TRBD2 (6 bases). Germline values: CDR1 SGHTA, CDR2 FQGNSA. The V end was cut by 3 bases, the J end by 1 base, with 11 bases between. The CDR3 spans 15 residues. The CDR3 DNA reads TGTGCCAGCAGCTTGCTCTGGGGGGGCACAGATACGCAGTATTTT. Protein product: CASSLLWGGTDTQYF.